A selection of T cell receptor beta chains follows, all from one sample in a study of T cell changes during pregnancy in multiple sclerosis. The table came from immunoSEQ multiplex PCR; TCRdb's copy has only in-frame clones and leaves some out. The sample lists tens of thousands of clones, roughly 90% occurring once. The source material was CD4+ T cells from peripheral blood mononuclear cells, sampled in the second trimester of pregnancy. These receptors all come from a female donor with multiple sclerosis, enrolled in a pregnancy study. Both conserved end residues are part of each CDR3. D genes are given only for firm matches. The size of a clone is reported for some rows only, either as once, few or many, or as a class for expanded clones.

v_call	j_call	clone_size	d_call	cdr3_aa	cdr3_nt
TRBV19	TRBJ1-2	NA	NA	CASSRYYGYTF	TGTGCCAGTAGCCGGTACTATGGCTACACCTTC
TRBV5-1	TRBJ2-5	NA	NA	CASSSLQETQYF	TGCGCCAGCAGCTCCCTACAAGAGACCCAGTACTTC
TRBV7-9	TRBJ1-4	NA	TRBD1	CASSLGQGGTNEKLFF	TGTGCCAGCAGCTTGGGACAGGGGGGAACTAATGAAAAACTGTTTTTT
TRBV19	TRBJ1-3	NA	NA	CASSIGIGRRGGNTIYF	TGTGCCAGTAGTATAGGTATAGGCCGCCGGGGTGGAAACACCATATATTTT
TRBV2	TRBJ2-7	NA	NA	CASSPTYEQYF	TGTGCCAGCAGTCCTACGTACGAGCAGTACTTC
TRBV11-3	TRBJ2-1	once	NA	CASSLGMRDEQFF	TGTGCCAGCAGCTTGGGGATGAGGGATGAGCAGTTCTTC
TRBV7-2	TRBJ2-7	NA	TRBD1	CASSRGGAIVYEQYF	TGTGCCAGCAGCAGAGGGGGCGCGATCGTCTACGAGCAGTACTTC
TRBV10-1	TRBJ2-5	NA	TRBD2	CASSDSHTGTSGETQYF	TGCGCCAGCAGTGATTCCCACACCGGGACTAGCGGGGAGACCCAGTACTTC
TRBV11-2	TRBJ2-7	NA	NA	CASSLVRAGGTYEQYF	TGTGCCAGCAGCTTAGTCCGGGCAGGGGGGACCTACGAGCAGTACTTC
TRBV20-1	TRBJ2-3	once	NA	CSGGRTDTQYF	TGCAGTGGCGGCCGCACAGATACGCAGTATTTT
TRBV5-1	TRBJ2-7	NA	TRBD1	CASSKTLGQGSYEQYF	TGCGCCAGCAGCAAGACCTTGGGACAGGGGTCCTACGAGCAGTACTTC
TRBV2	TRBJ1-2	few	TRBD1	CASSKDRAADGYTF	TGTGCCAGCAGTAAGGACAGGGCGGCCGACGGCTACACCTTC
TRBV19	TRBJ2-7	NA	TRBD1	CASSAKQGADEQYF	TGTGCCAGTAGTGCTAAACAGGGGGCCGACGAGCAGTACTTC
TRBV10-1	TRBJ1-2	NA	TRBD1	CASSRTGRDYGYTF	TGCGCCAGCTCTAGGACAGGGAGAGACTATGGCTACACCTTC
TRBV25-1	TRBJ2-1	NA	TRBD1	CASSETRGPFNEQFF	TGTGCCAGCAGTGAAACCAGGGGGCCCTTCAATGAGCAGTTCTTC
TRBV30	TRBJ1-1	once	NA	CAWGARKTEAFF	TGTGCCTGGGGGGCAAGGAAAACTGAAGCTTTCTTT
TRBV5-4	TRBJ2-5	NA	TRBD1	CASSTDPDRVKETQYF	TGTGCCAGCAGCACCGACCCGGACAGGGTGAAAGAGACCCAGTACTTC